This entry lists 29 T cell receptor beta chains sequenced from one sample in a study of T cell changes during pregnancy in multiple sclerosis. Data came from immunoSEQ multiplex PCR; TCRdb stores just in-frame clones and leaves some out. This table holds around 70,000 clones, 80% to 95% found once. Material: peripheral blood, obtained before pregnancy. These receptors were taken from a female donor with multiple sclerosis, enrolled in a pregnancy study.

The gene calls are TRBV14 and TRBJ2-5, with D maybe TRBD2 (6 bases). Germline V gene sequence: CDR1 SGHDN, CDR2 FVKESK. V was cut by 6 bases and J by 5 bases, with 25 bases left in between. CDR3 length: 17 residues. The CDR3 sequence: CASRRVYGEERMETQYF. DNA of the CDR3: TGTGCCAGCAGGAGAGTTTACGGGGAGGAGAGGATGGAGACCCAGTACTTC.

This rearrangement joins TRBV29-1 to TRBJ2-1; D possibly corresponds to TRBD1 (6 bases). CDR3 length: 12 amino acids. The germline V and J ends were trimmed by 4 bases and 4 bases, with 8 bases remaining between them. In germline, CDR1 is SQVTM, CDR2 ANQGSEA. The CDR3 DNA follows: TGCAGCGTTGGAACAGGGTACAATGAGCAGTTCTTC. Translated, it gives CSVGTGYNEQFF.

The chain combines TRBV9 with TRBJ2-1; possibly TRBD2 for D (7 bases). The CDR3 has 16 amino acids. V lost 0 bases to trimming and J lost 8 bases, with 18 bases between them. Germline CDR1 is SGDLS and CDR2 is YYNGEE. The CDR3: CASSVGGGGGLDEQFF. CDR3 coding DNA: TGTGCCAGCAGCGTAGGGGGAGGGGGGGGTTTGGATGAGCAGTTCTTC.

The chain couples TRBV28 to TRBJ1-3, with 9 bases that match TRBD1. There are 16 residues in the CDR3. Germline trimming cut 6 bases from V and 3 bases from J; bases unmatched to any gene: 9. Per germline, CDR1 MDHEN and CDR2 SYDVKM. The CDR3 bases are TGTGCCAGCAGGCGGGACAGGGAGGGCCTTGGAAACACCATATATTTT. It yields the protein CASRRDREGLGNTIYF. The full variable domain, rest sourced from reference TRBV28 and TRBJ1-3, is DVKVTQSSRYLVKRTGEKVFLECVQDMDHENMFWYRQDPGLGLRLIYFSYDVKMKEKGDIPEGYSVSREKKERFSLILESASTNQTSMYLCASRRDREGLGNTIYFGEGSWLTVV.

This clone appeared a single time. DNA for the CDR3: TGTGCCAGCAGTTACTCGTTCGGAGACAGTCGGGATGGCTACACCTTC. This sequence encodes CASSYSFGDSRDGYTF. The gene calls are TRBV6-6 and TRBJ1-2, with D possibly being TRBD1 (5 bases). CDR1 MNHNY and CDR2 SVGAGI come from the germline V gene (reference sequence). V was pared by 0 bases and J by 6 bases, with 17 bases between. The CDR3 covers 16 residues.

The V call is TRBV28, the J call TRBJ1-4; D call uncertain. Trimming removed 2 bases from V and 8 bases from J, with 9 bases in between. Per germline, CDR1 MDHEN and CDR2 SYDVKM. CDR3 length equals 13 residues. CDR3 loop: CASSLREDEKLFF. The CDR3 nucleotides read TGTGCCAGCAGTTTACGGGAGGACGAAAAACTGTTTTTT.

CDR3 sequence: CASSLGGGRATGEQYF. In nucleotides, the CDR3 is TGTGCCAGCAGCTTAGGGGGCGGGAGGGCCACGGGCGAGCAGTACTTC. The V and J genes are TRBV7-9 and TRBJ2-7, with TRBD2 matching over 9 bases. The ends lost 1 base at V and 6 bases at J; junction bases unmatched: 10. This CDR3 is built from 16 residues. The germline CDR1 and CDR2 sequences are SEHNR and FQNEAQ (reference sequence).

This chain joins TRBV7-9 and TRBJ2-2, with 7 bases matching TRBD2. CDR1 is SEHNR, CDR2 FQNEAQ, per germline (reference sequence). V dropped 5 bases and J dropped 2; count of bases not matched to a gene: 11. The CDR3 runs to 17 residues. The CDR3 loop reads CASSQRPSGLNTGELFF. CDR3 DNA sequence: TGTGCCAGCAGCCAGAGGCCTAGCGGACTAAACACCGGGGAGCTGTTTTTT.

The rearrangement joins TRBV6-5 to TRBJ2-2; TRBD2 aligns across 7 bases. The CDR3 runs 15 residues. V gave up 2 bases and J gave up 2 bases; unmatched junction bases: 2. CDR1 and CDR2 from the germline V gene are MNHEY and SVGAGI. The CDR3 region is CASSYGTINTGELFF. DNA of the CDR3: TGTGCCAGCAGTTACGGGACTATCAACACCGGGGAGCTGTTTTTT.

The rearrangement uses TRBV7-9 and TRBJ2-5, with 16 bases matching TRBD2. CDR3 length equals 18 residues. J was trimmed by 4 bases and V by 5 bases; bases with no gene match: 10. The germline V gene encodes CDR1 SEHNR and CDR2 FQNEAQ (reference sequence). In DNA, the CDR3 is TGTGCCAGCAGCCTAACGGGACTAGCGGGAGGGCCTAGAGAGACCCAGTACTTC. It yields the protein CASSLTGLAGGPRETQYF.

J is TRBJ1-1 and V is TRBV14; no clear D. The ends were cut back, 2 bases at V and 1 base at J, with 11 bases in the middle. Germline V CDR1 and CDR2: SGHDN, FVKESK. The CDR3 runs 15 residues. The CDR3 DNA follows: TGTGCCAGCAGCCAACTAGGCCTTCAGAACACTGAAGCTTTCTTT. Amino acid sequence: CASSQLGLQNTEAFF.

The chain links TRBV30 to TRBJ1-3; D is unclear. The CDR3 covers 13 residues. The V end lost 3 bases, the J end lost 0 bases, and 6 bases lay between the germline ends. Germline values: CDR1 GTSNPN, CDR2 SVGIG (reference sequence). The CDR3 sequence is CAWSYGSGNTIYF. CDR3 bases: TGTGCCTGGAGCTACGGCTCTGGAAACACCATATATTTT.

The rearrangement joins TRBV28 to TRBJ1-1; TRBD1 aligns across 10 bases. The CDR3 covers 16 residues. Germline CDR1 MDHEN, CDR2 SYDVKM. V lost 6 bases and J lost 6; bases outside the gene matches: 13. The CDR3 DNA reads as TGTGCCAGCAGCGACCCTCGGGGACAGGGGAGGCCTGAAGCTTTCTTT. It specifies CASSDPRGQGRPEAFF.

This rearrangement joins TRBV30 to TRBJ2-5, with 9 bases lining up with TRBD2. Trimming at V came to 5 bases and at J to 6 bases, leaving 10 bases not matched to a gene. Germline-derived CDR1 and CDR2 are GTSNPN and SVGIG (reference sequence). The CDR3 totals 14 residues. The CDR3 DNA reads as TGTGCCTGGTTGGTTAGCGGGAGTACTCAGACCCAGTACTTC. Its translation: CAWLVSGSTQTQYF.

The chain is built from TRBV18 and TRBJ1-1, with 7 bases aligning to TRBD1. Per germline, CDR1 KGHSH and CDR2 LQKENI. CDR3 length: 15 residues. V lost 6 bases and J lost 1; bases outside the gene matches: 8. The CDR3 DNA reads TGTGCCAGCTCCCAAAACCGGGACAGGAACACTGAAGCTTTCTTT. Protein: CASSQNRDRNTEAFF.

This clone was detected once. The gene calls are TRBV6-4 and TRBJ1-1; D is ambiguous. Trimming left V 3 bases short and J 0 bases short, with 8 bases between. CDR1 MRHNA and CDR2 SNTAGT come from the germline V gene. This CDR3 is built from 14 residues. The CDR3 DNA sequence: TGTGCCAGCAGTGAGACAAACATGAACACTGAAGCTTTCTTT. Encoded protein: CASSETNMNTEAFF.

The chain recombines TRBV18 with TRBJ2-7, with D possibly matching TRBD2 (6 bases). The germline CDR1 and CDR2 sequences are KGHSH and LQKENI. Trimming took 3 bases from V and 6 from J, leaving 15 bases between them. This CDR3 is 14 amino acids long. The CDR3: CASSPTGVMGEQYF. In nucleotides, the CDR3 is TGTGCCAGCTCACCGACGGGAGTAATGGGCGAGCAGTACTTC.

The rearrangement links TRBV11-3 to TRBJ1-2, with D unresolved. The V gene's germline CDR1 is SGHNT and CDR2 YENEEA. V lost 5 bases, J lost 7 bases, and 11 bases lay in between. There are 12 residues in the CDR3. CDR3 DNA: TGTGCCAGCAGCCTCGAGTCCGGTGGCTACACCTTC. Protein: CASSLESGGYTF.

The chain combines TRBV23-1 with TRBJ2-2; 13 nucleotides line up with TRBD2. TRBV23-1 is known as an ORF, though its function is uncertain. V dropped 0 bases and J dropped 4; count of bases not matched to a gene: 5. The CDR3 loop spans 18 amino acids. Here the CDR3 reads CASSQSAGLAGCTGELFF. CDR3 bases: TGCGCCAGCAGTCAATCGGCGGGACTAGCGGGATGCACCGGGGAGCTGTTTTTT.

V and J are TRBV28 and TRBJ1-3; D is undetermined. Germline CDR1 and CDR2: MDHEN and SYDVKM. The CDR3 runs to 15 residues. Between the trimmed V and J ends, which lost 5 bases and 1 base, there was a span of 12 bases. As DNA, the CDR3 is TGTGCCAGCAGTCCACCTACTATTTCTGGAAACACCATATATTTT. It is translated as CASSPPTISGNTIYF.

CDR3 in amino acids: CASSTGSSVQETQYF. CDR3 in DNA: TGCGCCAGCAGCACCGGGAGTTCAGTCCAAGAGACCCAGTACTTC. J is TRBJ2-5 and V is TRBV5-1; D is possibly TRBD2 (6 bases). Germline loops: CDR1 SGHRS, CDR2 YFSETQ. This CDR3 is 15 amino acids long. Trimming shortened V by 4 bases and J by 1 base, and 14 bases separated the two germline ends.

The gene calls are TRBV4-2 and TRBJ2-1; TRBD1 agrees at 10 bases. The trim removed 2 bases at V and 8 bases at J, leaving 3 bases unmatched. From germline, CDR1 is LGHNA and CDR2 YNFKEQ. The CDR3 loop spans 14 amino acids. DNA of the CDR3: TGTGCCAGCAGCCAACCCGGACAGGGGGATGAGCAGTTCTTC. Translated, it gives CASSQPGQGDEQFF.

This CDR3 reads CASSLARTGGFQPQHF. The CDR3 DNA follows: TGTGCCAGCAGCTTAGCGCGGACAGGGGGCTTTCAGCCCCAGCATTTT. V gene TRBV7-8 combines with J gene TRBJ1-5, with 11 nucleotides matching TRBD1. Unmatched junction bases numbered 4, after V lost 0 bases and J lost 6 bases. The CDR3 is 16 residues long. Germline V gene data show CDR1 as SGHVS and CDR2 as FQNEAQ.

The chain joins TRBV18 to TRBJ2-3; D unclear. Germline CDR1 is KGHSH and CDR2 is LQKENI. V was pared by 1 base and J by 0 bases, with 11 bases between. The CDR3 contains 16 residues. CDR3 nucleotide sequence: TGTGCCAGCTCACCACTATCCGGGTCTAGCACAGATACGCAGTATTTT. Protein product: CASSPLSGSSTDTQYF.

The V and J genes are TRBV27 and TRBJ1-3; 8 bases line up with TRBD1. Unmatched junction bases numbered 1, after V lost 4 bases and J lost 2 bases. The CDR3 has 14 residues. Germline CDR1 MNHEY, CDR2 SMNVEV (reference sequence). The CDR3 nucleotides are TGTGCCAGCAGTTCAGGGGGCACTGGAAACACCATATATTTT. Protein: CASSSGGTGNTIYF.

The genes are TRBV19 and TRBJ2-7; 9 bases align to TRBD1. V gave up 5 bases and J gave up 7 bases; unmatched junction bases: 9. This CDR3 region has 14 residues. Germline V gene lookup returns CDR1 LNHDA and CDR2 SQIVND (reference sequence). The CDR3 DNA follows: TGTGCCAGTAGTTACCGGGACAGGGTGGAGGAGCAGTACTTC. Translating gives CASSYRDRVEEQYF.

CDR3 residues: CAWSVLRGGTDTQYF. The DNA for the CDR3 is TGTGCCTGGAGTGTACTCAGGGGGGGCACAGATACGCAGTATTTT. The genes are TRBV30 and TRBJ2-3, with D maybe TRBD1 (7 bases). Germline V gives CDR1 GTSNPN, CDR2 SVGIG (reference sequence). V was clipped by 0 bases and J by 1 base, with 11 bases between them. This CDR3 has 15 amino acids.

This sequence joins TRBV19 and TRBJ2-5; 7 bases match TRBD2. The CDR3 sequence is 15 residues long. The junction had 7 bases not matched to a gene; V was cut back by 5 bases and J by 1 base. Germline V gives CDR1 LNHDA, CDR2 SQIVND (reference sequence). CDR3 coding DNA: TGTGCCAGTAGTGGAGGCTCTAGCGGCCAAGAGACCCAGTACTTC. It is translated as CASSGGSSGQETQYF.

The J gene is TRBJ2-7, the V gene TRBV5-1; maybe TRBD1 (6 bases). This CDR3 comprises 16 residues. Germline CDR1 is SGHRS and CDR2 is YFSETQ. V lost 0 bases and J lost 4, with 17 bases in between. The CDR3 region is CASSLAQGTLAYEQYF. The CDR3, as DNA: TGCGCCAGCAGCTTGGCCCAGGGGACCTTGGCGTACGAGCAGTACTTC. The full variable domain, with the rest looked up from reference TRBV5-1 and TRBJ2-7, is KAGVTQTPRYLIKTRGQQVTLSCSPISGHRSVSWYQQTPGQGLQFLFEYFSETQRNKGNFPGRFSGRQFSNSRSEMNVSTLELGDSALYLCASSLAQGTLAYEQYFGPGTRLTVT.